The 19 T cell receptor beta chains below come from one sample, sequenced in a study of blood T cell repertoires in COVID-19. This table comes from immunoSEQ multiplex PCR, and its TCRdb copy is limited to in-frame clones, with some not included. The sample lists some 350,000 clones, about four fifths occurring once. The sample was peripheral blood. Every receptor here comes from a man younger than 40 with active or convalescent COVID-19.

The chain has TRBV27 and TRBJ2-5, with D unresolved. V was pared by 2 bases and J by 3 bases, with 7 bases between. Germline V gives CDR1 MNHEY, CDR2 SMNVEV (reference sequence). The CDR3 runs 13 residues. CDR3 in DNA: TGTGCCAGCAGTTTAGCGGCTAAAGAGACCCAGTACTTC. It translates to CASSLAAKETQYF.

This chain joins TRBV7-6 and TRBJ2-1; TRBD2 matches at 13 bases. CDR1 is SGHVS, CDR2 FNYEAQ, per germline. V gave up 3 bases and J gave up 9 bases; unmatched junction bases: 5. The CDR3 spans 15 residues. CDR3 sequence reads: CASSFTSGGAGEQFF. The DNA for the CDR3 is TGTGCCAGCAGCTTCACTAGCGGGGGGGCCGGTGAGCAGTTCTTC.

The chain is built from TRBV24-1 and TRBJ2-1, with a possible D match to TRBD2 (5 bases). V gave up 1 base and J gave up 0 bases, with 9 bases separating them. The CDR3 is 16 residues long. From germline, CDR1 is KGHDR and CDR2 SFDVKD. The CDR3 reads CATSDFAGASYNEQFF. The CDR3 DNA is TGTGCCACCAGTGATTTTGCGGGCGCCTCCTACAATGAGCAGTTCTTC.

V is TRBV28 and J is TRBJ1-4, with D possibly TRBD1 on 6 matching bases. V lost 3 bases and J lost 5, with 10 bases in between. Germline values: CDR1 MDHEN, CDR2 SYDVKM. This CDR3 is 14 amino acids long. CDR3 nucleotides: TGTGCCAGCAGTTTTGTGGGGGCCAATGAAAAACTGTTTTTT. Encoded protein: CASSFVGANEKLFF. The full variable domain, its missing parts supplied by reference TRBV28 and TRBJ1-4, is DVKVTQSSRYLVKRTGEKVFLECVQDMDHENMFWYRQDPGLGLRLIYFSYDVKMKEKGDIPEGYSVSREKKERFSLILESASTNQTSMYLCASSFVGANEKLFFGSGTQLSVL.

V and J are TRBV5-4 and TRBJ2-1; 8 nucleotides match TRBD2. Germline CDR1 and CDR2: SGHNT and YYREEE (reference sequence). The CDR3 is 13 residues long. The J segment lost 8 bases and the V segment lost 3 bases, leaving 4 bases of the junction unmatched. CDR3 residues: CASSWGREDEQFF. CDR3 sequence (DNA): TGTGCCAGCAGCTGGGGGCGGGAGGATGAGCAGTTCTTC.

This rearrangement joins TRBV21-1 to TRBJ2-5; the table's D call TRBD2 went unverified against the DNA. TRBV21-1 is deemed a pseudogene. The CDR3 contains 17 residues. The CDR3 reads CASSKGRAGGPRETQYF. CDR3 coding DNA: TGTGCCAGCAGCAAAGGGCGGGCGGGGGGCCCTAGGGAGACCCAGTACTTC.

The chain links TRBV5-4 to TRBJ2-3, with 12 bases matching TRBD2. The CDR3 extends over 16 amino acids. Germline V lookup: CDR1 SGHNT, CDR2 YYREEE (reference sequence). Losses at the gene ends were 4 bases for V and 6 bases for J; bases not matched to a gene: 9. The CDR3 here is CASSRRTSGDLDTQYF. The CDR3 nucleotides read TGTGCCAGCAGCCGACGGACTAGCGGGGACCTGGATACGCAGTATTTT. The variable domain in full, completed from reference TRBV5-4 and TRBJ2-3, reads ETGVTQSPTHLIKTRGQQVTLRCSSQSGHNTVSWYQQALGQGPQFIFQYYREEENGRGNFPPRFSGLQFPNYSSELNVNALELDDSALYLCASSRRTSGDLDTQYFGPGTRLTVL.

This clone was observed a few times. The rearrangement links TRBV4-1 to TRBJ1-1; tentatively, D is TRBD1 (5 bases). The V gene lost 5 bases and the J gene lost 10 bases, with 11 bases spanning the gap. CDR3 length: 11 amino acids. Germline CDR1 MGHRA, CDR2 YSYEKL. Written as DNA, the CDR3 is TGCGCCAGCAGCTTCGGGGGTGTAGCTTTCTTT. Translation: CASSFGGVAFF.

The chain combines TRBV6-6 with TRBJ2-7, with a weak D call TRBD1 (6 bases). Trimming removed 5 bases at V and 4 bases at J, with 9 bases between. Germline assignment: CDR1 MNHNY and CDR2 SVGAGI (reference sequence). The CDR3 contains 12 residues. This CDR3 reads CASSLDRYEQYF. CDR3 in DNA: TGTGCCAGCAGTCTAGACAGGTACGAGCAGTACTTC.

This chain connects TRBV21-1 to TRBJ1-5. TRBV21-1 is listed as a pseudogene. This CDR3 has 13 amino acids. As DNA, the CDR3 is TGTGCCAGCAGCGCCCGGAGCAATCAGCCCCAGCATTTT. It codes for CASSARSNQPQHF.

This sequence joins TRBV11-3 and TRBJ1-1; 9 nucleotides agree with TRBD1. This CDR3 contains 16 residues. V lost 0 bases and J lost 6; bases outside the gene matches: 8. Germline lookup yields CDR1 SGHNT and CDR2 YENEEA. DNA for the CDR3: TGTGCCAGCAGCTTAGATCTAAGACAGGGGGGACCTGAAGCTTTCTTT. Amino acids: CASSLDLRQGGPEAFF.

This clone was observed a few times. The genes are TRBV7-9 and TRBJ2-3; 9 nucleotides match TRBD1. This CDR3 contains 19 residues. Germline loops: CDR1 SEHNR, CDR2 FQNEAQ (reference sequence). The V segment lost 5 bases and the J segment 5 bases; nucleotides outside the gene matches: 20. CDR3 DNA sequence: TGTGCCAGCAGCAAGACGTGGGGGAGACCGGGACAGGGTGGAGATACGCAGTATTTT. Translated: CASSKTWGRPGQGGDTQYF.

This clone showed up just once. The chain uses TRBV19 and TRBJ1-4; 8 bases are shared with TRBD1. Germline V lookup: CDR1 LNHDA, CDR2 SQIVND (reference sequence). This CDR3 has 16 amino acids. V was clipped by 0 bases and J by 7 bases; unmatched bases: 7. CDR3: CASSIDSTGVGEKLFF. The CDR3 DNA sequence: TGTGCCAGTAGTATAGACTCGACAGGGGTGGGTGAAAAACTGTTTTTT.

J is TRBJ2-3 and V is TRBV11-2, with D possibly TRBD2 on 6 matching bases. This CDR3 has 16 amino acids. V lost 5 bases, J lost 3 bases, and 18 bases lay in between. The V gene's germline CDR1 is SGHAT and CDR2 FQNNGV. The CDR3 DNA follows: TGTGCCAGCAGCGCCAGCCGGGACTCCTTTACAGATACGCAGTATTTT. Its protein is CASSASRDSFTDTQYF.

V and J are TRBV3-1 (or the pseudogene TRBV3-2) and TRBJ1-3; tentative D call: TRBD1 (5 bases). CDR1 and CDR2 from the germline V gene are LGHDT and YNNKEL (reference sequence). V shed 2 bases and J shed 0 bases, with 17 bases lying between them. CDR3 length: 18 residues. The CDR3, as DNA: TGTGCCAGCAGCCAAAGAACGACAGCCACCAACTCTGGAAACACCATATATTTT. Its translation is CASSQRTTATNSGNTIYF.

This clone appeared a few times. The gene calls are TRBV7-2 and TRBJ2-7, with D possibly TRBD2 on 5 matching bases. Germline lookup yields CDR1 SGHTA and CDR2 FQGNSA. The CDR3 spans 12 residues. Trimming pared 5 bases from V and 9 bases from J, leaving 14 bases between. CDR3 DNA sequence: TGTGCCAGCAGCCCCAGCGGCGTAGGGCAGTACTTC. This codes for CASSPSGVGQYF.

CDR3: CASSTSGNYGYTF. CDR3 nucleotide sequence: TGTGCCAGCAGTACCAGCGGGAACTATGGCTACACCTTC. V and J are TRBV7-2 and TRBJ1-2; D call uncertain. The CDR3 covers 13 residues. Trimming left V 6 bases short and J 2 bases short, with 10 bases between. The germline V gene has CDR1 SGHTA and CDR2 FQGNSA. The whole variable domain, remainder taken from reference TRBV7-2 and TRBJ1-2, is GAGVSQSPSNKVTEKGKDVELRCDPISGHTALYWYRQSLGQGLEFLIYFQGNSAPDKSGLPSDRFSAERTGGSVSTLTIQRTQQEDSAVYLCASSTSGNYGYTFGSGTRLTVV.

The chain joins TRBV29-1 to TRBJ2-7; no reliable D call. This CDR3 is built from 13 residues. Germline V CDR1 and CDR2: SQVTM, ANQGSEA. Trimming removed 3 bases from V and 0 bases from J, with 9 bases in between. The CDR3 DNA sequence: TGCAGCGTTGATGACTCTAGCTCCTACGAGCAGTACTTC. Its protein product is CSVDDSSSYEQYF.

The rearrangement joins TRBV4-3 to TRBJ1-6, with D uncertain. The CDR3 is 14 amino acids. Germline values: CDR1 LGHNA, CDR2 YSLEER. The V and J ends lost 1 base and 7 bases respectively, with 8 bases between them. The CDR3 spells CASSQVSVNSPLHF. DNA for the CDR3: TGCGCCAGCAGCCAAGTAAGCGTAAATTCACCCCTCCACTTT.